One and the same sample provided the 32 T cell receptor beta chains below, sequenced in a study of Ad26.COV2.S vaccination and SARS-CoV-2 variants. The protocol was immunoSEQ multiplex PCR, while the TCRdb copy is restricted to in-frame clones and leaves out a portion. The table shows a few hundred thousand clones, with roughly 90% occurring only once. The treatment here: 19 received Ad26.COV2.S at low or high dose, single or two shots; about 5 received placebo; per-sample allocation not given. Samples were taken on day 63 after the first vaccine or placebo injection. The sequences come from peripheral blood, collected in a trial of Ad26.COV2.S vaccine versus placebo. These receptor sequences come from a person aged 18 to 59 who received the Ad26.COV2.S COVID-19 vaccine or a placebo.

This clone was picked up one time. The rearrangement joins TRBV9 to TRBJ1-4; D is unclear. The CDR3 has 15 residues. Trimming removed 0 bases from V and 1 base from J, with 7 bases in between. Germline V CDR1 and CDR2: SGDLS, YYNGEE. The CDR3 DNA sequence: TGTGCCAGCAGCGTAGAAGGGTTAACTAATGAAAAACTGTTTTTT. Translated: CASSVEGLTNEKLFF.

This clone was seen only once. The chain couples TRBV3-1 (or the pseudogene TRBV3-2) to TRBJ2-3; D call uncertain. CDR3 length: 14 residues. CDR1 and CDR2 (germline): LGHDT, YNNKEL (reference sequence). V gave up 5 bases and J gave up 0 bases, with 9 bases separating them. The CDR3 protein is CASSGLGSTDTQYF. The CDR3 DNA follows: TGTGCCAGCAGCGGCCTCGGGAGCACAGATACGCAGTATTTT.

The genes are TRBV3-1 (or the pseudogene TRBV3-2) and TRBJ2-7; 10 nucleotides agree with TRBD2. J was trimmed by 6 bases and V by 4 bases; bases with no gene match: 12. This CDR3 has 16 residues. CDR1 is LGHDT, CDR2 YNNKEL, per germline (reference sequence). The CDR3 reads CASSRMPAGGPAEQYF. CDR3 nucleotides: TGTGCCAGCAGCCGGATGCCAGCGGGGGGGCCAGCCGAGCAGTACTTC.

Worth noting for this clone: Other DNA sequences in this specimen translate into the identical CDR3. This sequence joins TRBV9 and TRBJ2-3; D assignment may be TRBD1 or TRBD2 (5 bases each). Germline V gene sequence: CDR1 SGDLS, CDR2 YYNGEE. Trimming removed 0 bases from V and 3 bases from J, with 5 bases in between. The CDR3 runs to 13 residues. This chain's CDR3 is CASSVGGTDTQYF. The CDR3 DNA sequence: TGTGCCAGCAGCGTAGGGGGGACAGATACGCAGTATTTT.

The rearrangement links TRBV27 to TRBJ1-6; maybe TRBD1 (5 bases). This CDR3 is built from 16 residues. V was clipped by 3 bases and J by 9 bases, with 18 bases between them. Germline V gene data show CDR1 as MNHEY and CDR2 as SMNVEV (reference sequence). The CDR3 loop reads CASSLGQAVEGSPLHF. The CDR3 coding sequence is TGTGCCAGCAGTTTGGGGCAGGCCGTAGAGGGTTCACCCCTCCACTTT.

The rearrangement uses TRBV5-6 and TRBJ2-4, with D tentatively TRBD1 or TRBD2 (6 bases each). The CDR3 is made up of 19 amino acids. The germline V gene encodes CDR1 SGHDT and CDR2 YYEEEE. V shed 0 bases and J shed 5 bases, with 24 bases lying between them. CDR3 sequence reads: CASSLVRGLPQWGENIQYF. The CDR3 coding sequence is TGTGCCAGCAGCTTGGTCCGGGGGCTACCTCAATGGGGAGAAAACATTCAGTACTTC.

The chain recombines TRBV4-1 with TRBJ2-3; the D gene could be TRBD1 or TRBD2 (6 bases each). Germline lookup yields CDR1 MGHRA and CDR2 YSYEKL. V was clipped by 0 bases and J by 0 bases, with 13 bases between them. CDR3 size: 17 residues. The CDR3 bases are TGCGCCAGCAGCCAAGATTCCGGGGGCAGGAGCACAGATACGCAGTATTTT. It encodes CASSQDSGGRSTDTQYF.

This chain connects TRBV12-5 to TRBJ2-3, with D possibly being TRBD1 or TRBD2 (5 bases each). V was cut by 1 base and J by 4 bases, with 9 bases left in between. This CDR3 is 14 amino acids long. Germline-derived CDR1 and CDR2 are LGHNT and FRNRAP. CDR3 nucleotide sequence: TGTGCTAGTGGTTTGGGAGTGGGGGCAGATACGCAGTATTTT. It encodes CASGLGVGADTQYF.

CDR3 coding DNA: TGTGCCAGCTCCCTAATGAATGAGGGGCCCCAGCATTTT. Its protein product is CASSLMNEGPQHF. J is TRBJ1-5 and V is TRBV18; D remains ambiguous. V was trimmed by 6 bases and J by 9 bases, leaving 15 bases between them. Germline lookup yields CDR1 KGHSH and CDR2 LQKENI. The CDR3 is 13 amino acids. Complete variable domain (other parts from reference TRBV18 and TRBJ1-5): NAGVMQNPRHLVRRRGQEARLRCSPMKGHSHVYWYRQLPEEGLKFMVYLQKENIIDESGMPKERFSAEFPKEGPSILRIQQVVRGDSAAYFCASSLMNEGPQHFGDGTRLSIL.

The J gene is TRBJ1-2, the V gene TRBV6-6; 8 bases map to TRBD1. In germline, CDR1 is MNHNY, CDR2 SVGAGI (reference sequence). Germline trimming cut 6 bases from V and 3 bases from J; bases unmatched to any gene: 6. This CDR3 spans 14 amino acids. The CDR3 sequence: CASSPQGEHYGYTF. In DNA form, the CDR3 reads TGTGCCAGCAGCCCACAGGGGGAGCACTATGGCTACACCTTC.

This chain links TRBV3-1 (or the pseudogene TRBV3-2) with TRBJ2-1; 10 bases are shared with TRBD2. The CDR3 has 19 amino acids. Per the germline V gene, CDR1 is LGHDT and CDR2 is YNNKEL (reference sequence). Trimming at V came to 4 bases and at J to 5 bases, leaving 17 bases not matched to a gene. Here the CDR3 DNA reads TGTGCCAGCAGCCCTTCGGGAGGGCTAGCGGGGGACCCTAACAATGAGCAGTTCTTC. Protein product: CASSPSGGLAGDPNNEQFF.

This chain links TRBV3-1 (or the pseudogene TRBV3-2) with TRBJ1-2, with no clear D. V dropped 1 base and J dropped 5 bases, with 11 bases sitting between them. The length of the CDR3 is 14 residues. From germline, CDR1 is LGHDT and CDR2 YNNKEL (reference sequence). Here the CDR3 reads CASSQAAGFYGYTF. The CDR3 region has the DNA TGTGCCAGCAGCCAAGCCGCCGGATTTTATGGCTACACCTTC.

This clone is a singleton in its sample. This CDR3 reads CASSGWGRQDEKLFF. CDR3 nucleotide sequence: TGTGCCAGCAGCGGGTGGGGGCGGCAAGACGAAAAACTGTTTTTT. The rearrangement uses TRBV5-6 and TRBJ1-4; D perhaps matches TRBD1 (6 bases). Trimming shortened V by 4 bases and J by 8 bases, and 18 bases separated the two germline ends. Per germline, CDR1 SGHDT and CDR2 YYEEEE. The CDR3 consists of 15 residues. The full variable domain, with the rest looked up from reference TRBV5-6 and TRBJ1-4, is DAGVTQSPTHLIKTRGQQVTLRCSPKSGHDTVSWYQQALGQGPQFIFQYYEEEERQRGNFPDRFSGHQFPNYSSELNVNALLLGDSALYLCASSGWGRQDEKLFFGSGTQLSVL.

This chain joins TRBV9 and TRBJ1-2; 9 bases map to TRBD1. Trimming cost V 3 bases and J 10 bases; bases outside gene matches: 4. Germline V gives CDR1 SGDLS, CDR2 YYNGEE. The CDR3 loop spans 12 amino acids. CDR3 amino acids: CASSAGQGHYTF. For the CDR3, the DNA is TGTGCCAGCAGCGCGGGACAGGGCCACTACACCTTC.

CDR3 in amino acids: CASSYGGLPYEQYF. CDR3 sequence (DNA): TGTGCCAGCAGTTACGGGGGTCTACCCTACGAGCAGTACTTC. The rearrangement joins TRBV6-2 or TRBV6-3 to TRBJ2-7; the D gene could be TRBD1 or TRBD2 (5 bases each). The CDR3 consists of 14 residues. Germline V lookup: CDR1 MNHEY, CDR2 SVGEGT. V dropped 2 bases and J dropped 2 bases, with 10 bases sitting between them.

Comment on this clone: Other DNA sequences in this specimen translate into the identical CDR3. V and J are TRBV3-1 (or the pseudogene TRBV3-2) and TRBJ2-7; a weak D match, TRBD2 (5 bases). The CDR3 contains 13 residues. V was trimmed by 0 bases and J by 4 bases, leaving 7 bases between them. Germline CDR1 is LGHDT and CDR2 is YNNKEL (reference sequence). CDR3 sequence (DNA): TGTGCCAGCAGCCAAGATCCGGGATACGAGCAGTACTTC. Amino acids: CASSQDPGYEQYF.

CDR3 sequence (DNA): TGTGCCAGCAGCTACAACCGGGACAACCGTCGAGAAAAACTGTTTTTT. It translates to CASSYNRDNRREKLFF. The gene calls are TRBV9 and TRBJ1-4, with D possibly being TRBD1 (6 bases). The V end was cut by 4 bases, the J end by 8 bases, with 21 bases between. In germline, CDR1 is SGDLS, CDR2 YYNGEE. The CDR3 consists of 16 residues. Filled out from reference TRBV9 and TRBJ1-4, the complete variable domain reads DSGVTQTPKHLITATGQRVTLRCSPRSGDLSVYWYQQSLDQGLQFLIQYYNGEERAKGNILERFSAQQFPDLHSELNLSSLELGDSALYFCASSYNRDNRREKLFFGSGTQLSVL.

The rearrangement links TRBV19 to TRBJ1-1, with no clear D. V dropped 4 bases and J dropped 7 bases, with 10 bases sitting between them. The CDR3 runs to 12 residues. CDR1 and CDR2 from the germline V gene are LNHDA and SQIVND (reference sequence). The CDR3 sequence is CASSKEQLEAFF. The DNA for the CDR3 is TGTGCCAGTAGTAAGGAACAGCTTGAAGCTTTCTTT.

The chain joins TRBV6-1 to TRBJ2-3, with D perhaps TRBD1 (6 bases). V shed 3 bases and J shed 3 bases, with 10 bases lying between them. The CDR3 extends over 14 amino acids. Germline V gene data show CDR1 as MNHNS and CDR2 as SASEGT. In nucleotides, the CDR3 is TGTGCCAGCAGTGACACAGGGATAACAGATACGCAGTATTTT. Amino acid sequence: CASSDTGITDTQYF.

The V gene is TRBV2, the J gene TRBJ2-3; D is unclear. The CDR3 is 15 residues long. Germline lookup yields CDR1 SNHLY and CDR2 FYNNEI. V was shortened by 5 bases and J by 3 bases, with 15 bases between the two germline ends. CDR3 residues: CASSLGIQWTDTQYF. The CDR3, as DNA: TGTGCCAGCAGTCTAGGGATTCAGTGGACAGATACGCAGTATTTT.

This chain connects TRBV10-1 to TRBJ2-3; the D gene is possibly TRBD2 (6 bases). Germline assignment: CDR1 WNHNN and CDR2 SYGVQD (reference sequence). The CDR3 loop spans 15 amino acids. V lost 5 bases and J 3 bases, leaving 15 bases between the germline ends. In DNA form, the CDR3 reads TGCGCCAGCAGTAATCCCACTAGCACTACAGATACGCAGTATTTT. Translation: CASSNPTSTTDTQYF.

This chain links TRBV9 with TRBJ1-2, with D maybe TRBD1 (6 bases). The V gene's germline CDR1 is SGDLS and CDR2 YYNGEE. The CDR3 spans 15 residues. With 3 bases removed from V and 0 bases from J, the gap between germline ends came to 12 bases. The CDR3 DNA reads as TGTGCCAGCAGCGGACCGGACAGAGCTAACTATGGCTACACCTTC. Its translation: CASSGPDRANYGYTF.

This chain joins TRBV6-5 and TRBJ2-1; D is uncertain. Germline lookup yields CDR1 MNHEY and CDR2 SVGAGI. The CDR3 totals 16 residues. Trimming removed 2 bases from V and 3 bases from J, with 14 bases in between. As DNA, the CDR3 is TGTGCCAGCAGTTACCTCCCTTTCAGTAGCTACAATGAGCAGTTCTTC. Translated: CASSYLPFSSYNEQFF.

The rearrangement uses TRBV27 and TRBJ1-6; TRBD1 matches at 7 bases. Germline V gene lookup returns CDR1 MNHEY and CDR2 SMNVEV (reference sequence). The CDR3 covers 15 residues. V lost 5 bases and J lost 2; bases outside the gene matches: 3. The CDR3 loop is CASSGGTAYNSPLHF. The CDR3 nucleotides read TGTGCCAGCAGTGGGGGGACAGCCTATAATTCACCCCTCCACTTT.

The chain links TRBV6-1 to TRBJ2-5; 13 bases are shared with TRBD2. CDR1 and CDR2 (germline): MNHNS, SASEGT. This CDR3 comprises 17 residues. V was clipped by 2 bases and J by 4 bases; unmatched bases: 7. CDR3 amino acids: CASSERGGLAGSETQYF. Written as DNA, the CDR3 is TGTGCCAGCAGTGAAAGGGGGGGACTAGCGGGGTCAGAGACCCAGTACTTC.

This clone came up a few times. This rearrangement joins TRBV6-2 or TRBV6-3 to TRBJ1-5, with a possible D match to TRBD1 (6 bases). The CDR3 sequence is 15 residues long. Germline V gene data show CDR1 as MNHEY and CDR2 as SVGEGT. The V and J ends lost 0 bases and 6 bases respectively, with 12 bases between them. CDR3 DNA sequence: TGTGCCAGCAGTTACTCGAACACAGGGTTTCAGCCCCAGCATTTT. Amino acid sequence: CASSYSNTGFQPQHF.

The chain links TRBV2 to TRBJ2-3, with a weak D call TRBD1 (5 bases). Per germline, CDR1 SNHLY and CDR2 FYNNEI. V was trimmed by 6 bases and J by 6 bases, leaving 13 bases between them. This CDR3 region has 13 residues. The CDR3 protein is CASSLTYRDTQYF. The CDR3 DNA reads as TGTGCCAGCAGCCTAACTTACAGGGATACGCAGTATTTT.

V gene TRBV2 combines with J gene TRBJ2-5; D not resolved. Germline CDR1 and CDR2: SNHLY and FYNNEI. The CDR3 spans 12 residues. V dropped 6 bases and J dropped 2 bases, with 7 bases sitting between them. The DNA of the CDR3 is TGTGCCAGCAGCGGAGAGCAAGAGACCCAGTACTTC. It yields the protein CASSGEQETQYF.

In nucleotides, the CDR3 is TGTGCCACCAGCCTCCGGGGTGGTCTAGGGACAGGATACTACAATGAGCAGTTCTTC. Translating gives CATSLRGGLGTGYYNEQFF. The rearrangement joins TRBV15 to TRBJ2-1, with 8 nucleotides matching TRBD1. The germline CDR1 and CDR2 sequences are LNHNV and YYDKDF (reference sequence). The CDR3 sequence is 19 residues long. Trimming at V came to 5 bases and at J to 3 bases, leaving 18 bases not matched to a gene.

This clone was seen just once. The rearrangement uses TRBV4-1 and TRBJ1-1; 8 bases are a match to TRBD1. With V trimmed by 4 bases and J by 2 bases, 6 bases remained unmatched. This CDR3 is built from 15 residues. Germline-derived CDR1 and CDR2 are MGHRA and YSYEKL. CDR3 sequence reads: CASSRRQGLNTEAFF. In DNA, the CDR3 is TGCGCCAGCAGCCGGCGACAGGGGCTTAACACTGAAGCTTTCTTT.

This chain links TRBV9 with TRBJ1-2; no reliable D call. CDR3 length: 17 residues. The V end lost 2 bases, the J end lost 0 bases, and 17 bases lay between the germline ends. Germline loops: CDR1 SGDLS, CDR2 YYNGEE. CDR3 in DNA: TGTGCCAGCAGCGTTCGTCCCATGTCAGGAGCTAACTATGGCTACACCTTC. As protein: CASSVRPMSGANYGYTF.

The V and J genes are TRBV4-3 and TRBJ2-1, with unresolved D. CDR1 is LGHNA and CDR2 is YSLEER in the germline V gene. The V gene lost 3 bases and the J gene lost 5 bases, with 14 bases spanning the gap. There are 15 residues in the CDR3. DNA for the CDR3: TGCGCCAGCAGCCACCTCGTCCGCCCGGACAATGAGCAGTTCTTC. This translates into CASSHLVRPDNEQFF.